Shown below are 24 T cell receptor beta chains from a single sample sequenced in a study of technical replicates of blood from a few donors. Sequenced by immunoSEQ multiplex PCR; TCRdb stores in-frame clones only, minus some. Among some 83,000 clones listed, 85% to 95% were seen once. Specimen: T cells isolated from PBMCs. These receptors all stem from a human donor in good health.

This rearrangement joins TRBV25-1 to TRBJ2-2; maybe TRBD2 (5 bases). Germline V gene sequence: CDR1 MGHDK, CDR2 SYGVNS. This CDR3 comprises 14 residues. Trimming shortened V by 4 bases and J by 4 bases, and 10 bases separated the two germline ends. CDR3 in amino acids: CASSAEGFTGELFF. The CDR3 nucleotides are TGTGCCAGCAGTGCAGAGGGCTTCACCGGGGAGCTGTTTTTT.

Here the CDR3 DNA reads TGTGCCAGCAGTGGTAGAGGGGGCGACCAGCCCCAGCATTTT. Residues: CASSGRGGDQPQHF. The rearrangement joins TRBV6-1 to TRBJ1-5; 7 positions agree with TRBD1. The CDR3 spans 14 residues. V was clipped by 4 bases and J by 7 bases; unmatched bases: 7. Germline CDR1 MNHNS, CDR2 SASEGT.

The CDR3 loop reads CATLDRSNEKLFF. CDR3 nucleotides: TGTGCCACCCTGGACAGATCTAATGAAAAACTGTTTTTT. The V gene is TRBV19, the J gene TRBJ1-4; tentatively, D is TRBD1 (6 bases). The CDR3 covers 13 residues. V lost 10 bases and J lost 3, with 12 bases in between. Germline loops: CDR1 LNHDA, CDR2 SQIVND (reference sequence).

The CDR3 DNA reads as TGTGCCTGGACGCGGGACGGGGGGCAAGAGACCCAGTACTTC. Amino acids: CAWTRDGGQETQYF. V and J are TRBV30 and TRBJ2-5; 7 bases are a match to TRBD2. There are 14 residues in the CDR3. With V trimmed by 4 bases and J by 2 bases, 7 bases remained unmatched. Germline V gene lookup returns CDR1 GTSNPN and CDR2 SVGIG (reference sequence).

The J gene is TRBJ1-1, the V gene TRBV28; D is unresolved. The CDR3 has 14 residues. The V gene lost 7 bases and the J gene lost 3 bases, with 15 bases spanning the gap. The germline V gene encodes CDR1 MDHEN and CDR2 SYDVKM. The CDR3: CASTFRSGYTEAFF. The CDR3 DNA is TGTGCCAGCACTTTTAGATCGGGGTACACTGAAGCTTTCTTT.

J is TRBJ2-7 and V is TRBV29-1; D remains ambiguous. The germline V gene encodes CDR1 SQVTM and CDR2 ANQGSEA. This CDR3 contains 13 residues. Trimming left V 0 bases short and J 0 bases short, with 6 bases between. CDR3 bases: TGCAGCGTTGAAGATGACATCTCCTACGAGCAGTACTTC. It yields the protein CSVEDDISYEQYF.

The chain couples TRBV12-5 to TRBJ1-5; D ambiguous. The CDR3 is 14 amino acids. Germline V gene lookup returns CDR1 LGHNT and CDR2 FRNRAP. Trimming removed 0 bases at V and 5 bases at J, with 8 bases between. The CDR3 nucleotides are TGTGCTAGTGGTTTGGTACCCCCGGATCAGCCCCAGCATTTT. Translation: CASGLVPPDQPQHF.

This chain uses TRBV7-2 with TRBJ2-7; possibly TRBD2 for D (5 bases). Trimming removed 0 bases from V and 2 bases from J, with 11 bases in between. The CDR3 covers 15 residues. Germline CDR1 is SGHTA and CDR2 is FQGNSA. Here the CDR3 reads CASSLAGEIAYEQYF. CDR3 in DNA: TGTGCCAGCAGCTTAGCCGGGGAAATTGCCTACGAGCAGTACTTC.

The chain combines TRBV5-1 with TRBJ1-4, with a tentative D call TRBD1 (6 bases). This CDR3 region has 13 residues. Per the germline V gene, CDR1 is SGHRS and CDR2 is YFSETQ. V was shortened by 0 bases and J by 11 bases, with 11 bases between the two germline ends. CDR3: CASSLGRQEKLFF. In nucleotides, the CDR3 is TGCGCCAGCAGCTTGGGAAGACAGGAGAAACTGTTTTTT.

A note on this clone: One end of the junction varies from germline; a read error may be responsible. The chain couples TRBV7-2 to TRBJ2-1; D gene ambiguous. CDR3 length: 15 amino acids. The germline gives CDR1 SGHTA, CDR2 FQGNSA. The CDR3 here is CASSSNSNSYNEQFF. In DNA form, the CDR3 reads TGTGCCAGCAGCTCGAACTCCAACTCCTATAATGAGCAGTTCTTC.

The chain couples TRBV7-3 to TRBJ2-3; 7 bases are shared with TRBD1. V was pared by 4 bases and J by 3 bases, with 1 base of the junction left unmatched. The CDR3 runs to 13 residues. Germline CDR1 SGHTA, CDR2 FQGTGA. In nucleotides, the CDR3 is TGTGCCAGCAGCTCACAGGGGACAGATACGCAGTATTTT. Protein product: CASSSQGTDTQYF.

This clone appeared once. V gene TRBV7-9 combines with J gene TRBJ2-1; D call uncertain. The V end was cut by 1 base, the J end by 7 bases, with 14 bases between. From germline, CDR1 is SEHNR and CDR2 FQNEAQ (reference sequence). The CDR3 is 15 amino acids. The CDR3 reads CASSLGSEPMNEQFF. In DNA, the CDR3 is TGTGCCAGCAGCTTAGGGAGCGAGCCCATGAATGAGCAGTTCTTC. Full variable domain (missing parts from reference TRBV7-9 and TRBJ2-1): DTGVSQNPRHKITKRGQNVTFRCDPISEHNRLYWYRQTLGQGPEFLTYFQNEAQLEKSRLLSDRFSAERPKGSFSTLEIQRTEQGDSAMYLCASSLGSEPMNEQFFGPGTRLTVL.

The genes are TRBV2 and TRBJ1-1, with 9 bases identical to TRBD1. V lost 4 bases, J lost 0 bases, and 0 bases stayed unmatched. CDR3 length: 14 residues. Germline lookup yields CDR1 SNHLY and CDR2 FYNNEI. CDR3 loop: CASSGTGVNTEAFF. The CDR3 region has the DNA TGTGCCAGCAGTGGGACAGGGGTGAACACTGAAGCTTTCTTT.

The J gene is TRBJ2-1, the V gene TRBV10-3; a possible D gene is TRBD2 (6 bases). CDR1 ENHRY and CDR2 SYGVKD come from the germline V gene. With 2 bases removed from V and 4 bases from J, the gap between germline ends came to 9 bases. The CDR3 is 14 residues long. The CDR3 loop is CAISEGRKYNEQFF. The CDR3 region has the DNA TGTGCCATCAGTGAGGGGAGGAAATACAATGAGCAGTTCTTC.

This clone was seen only a few times. The chain has TRBV9 and TRBJ1-1; D remains ambiguous. The germline V gene has CDR1 SGDLS and CDR2 YYNGEE. The CDR3 is made up of 14 amino acids. V was shortened by 0 bases and J by 0 bases, with 6 bases between the two germline ends. DNA for the CDR3: TGTGCCAGCAGCGTAGAGCTAATGAACACTGAAGCTTTCTTT. It encodes CASSVELMNTEAFF.

The chain employs TRBV27 and TRBJ2-2, with 7 nucleotides matching TRBD1. Germline loops: CDR1 MNHEY, CDR2 SMNVEV (reference sequence). This CDR3 has 13 amino acids. Losses at the gene ends were 7 bases for V and 6 bases for J; bases not matched to a gene: 5. The CDR3 nucleotides are TGTGCCAGCACAAGGGGGCATCCCGGGGAGCTGTTTTTT. This translates into CASTRGHPGELFF.

The CDR3 region is CASSEGMRGGSYGYTF. CDR3 sequence (DNA): TGTGCCAGCAGTGAAGGAATGAGGGGGGGAAGCTATGGCTACACCTTC. V usage is TRBV25-1 and J usage is TRBJ1-2; tentative D call: TRBD1 (6 bases). The CDR3 totals 16 residues. Germline V gene lookup returns CDR1 MGHDK and CDR2 SYGVNS. The germline V and J ends were trimmed by 2 bases and 4 bases, with 17 bases remaining between them.

This chain joins TRBV2 and TRBJ1-2; no definite D call. CDR3 size: 14 residues. The germline V gene has CDR1 SNHLY and CDR2 FYNNEI. V lost 1 base and J lost 4, with 10 bases in between. CDR3: CASSEEHTIYGYTF. DNA for the CDR3: TGTGCCAGCAGTGAAGAACACACCATCTATGGCTACACCTTC. Complete variable domain (other parts from reference TRBV2 and TRBJ1-2): EPEVTQTPSHQVTQMGQEVILRCVPISNHLYFYWYRQILGQKVEFLVSFYNNEISEKSEIFDDQFSVERPDGSNFTLKIRSTKLEDSAMYFCASSEEHTIYGYTFGSGTRLTVV.

The chain couples TRBV7-9 to TRBJ2-5; D perhaps matches TRBD1 (7 bases). This CDR3 is 12 amino acids long. Germline V gene data show CDR1 as SEHNR and CDR2 as FQNEAQ (reference sequence). Deletions cut 6 bases from V and 7 bases from J, with 12 bases between. The CDR3 DNA is TGTGCCAGCAGGGACCAGGGGGGGACCCAGTACTTC. Translated: CASRDQGGTQYF.

The chain employs TRBV5-4 and TRBJ2-5, with 9 bases fitting TRBD1. Germline trimming cut 4 bases from V and 3 bases from J; bases unmatched to any gene: 1. Germline CDR1 SGHNT, CDR2 YYREEE (reference sequence). The CDR3 has 13 residues. The DNA of the CDR3 is TGTGCCAGCAGCCGGGACAGGGAAGAGACCCAGTACTTC. This codes for CASSRDREETQYF.

The table lists this clone with a count of one. V usage is TRBV2 and J usage is TRBJ2-7, with TRBD1 matching over 8 bases. V lost 3 bases to trimming and J lost 6 bases; unmatched junction nucleotides: 22. The germline gives CDR1 SNHLY, CDR2 FYNNEI. The CDR3 covers 19 residues. The CDR3 DNA reads TGTGCCAGCAGTGATTCTCTGGAAGGCGTCGGGACAGGTTTTGGCGAGCAGTACTTC. Its protein is CASSDSLEGVGTGFGEQYF.

V usage is TRBV10-3 and J usage is TRBJ2-7, with D possibly being TRBD2 (6 bases). This CDR3 comprises 16 residues. Trimming shortened V by 3 bases and J by 0 bases, and 15 bases separated the two germline ends. Germline lookup yields CDR1 ENHRY and CDR2 SYGVKD. The CDR3 DNA reads TGTGCCATCAGTGATTTAGGAGGGGAACTCTCCTACGAGCAGTACTTC. Translated, it gives CAISDLGGELSYEQYF.

The V and J genes are TRBV11-2 and TRBJ2-1, with TRBD1 identical over 9 bases. Looked up from germline, CDR1 is SGHAT and CDR2 is FQNNGV. The CDR3 spans 14 residues. The trim removed 7 bases at V and 2 bases at J, leaving 3 bases unmatched. CDR3: CASTGQGPYNEQFF. CDR3 DNA sequence: TGTGCCAGCACCGGACAGGGGCCCTACAATGAGCAGTTCTTC.

The genes are TRBV15 and TRBJ2-2; maybe TRBD1 (7 bases). Per the germline V gene, CDR1 is LNHNV and CDR2 is YYDKDF (reference sequence). The CDR3 spans 16 residues. The germline V and J ends were trimmed by 7 bases and 4 bases, with 19 bases remaining between them. CDR3 coding DNA: TGTGCCACCACCGGTGAGGGGCAGGGGGGCACCGGGGAGCTGTTTTTT. Amino acid sequence: CATTGEGQGGTGELFF. The whole variable domain, remainder taken from reference TRBV15 and TRBJ2-2, is DAMVIQNPRYQVTQFGKPVTLSCSQTLNHNVMYWYQQKSSQAPKLLFHYYDKDFNNEADTPDNFQSRRPNTSFCFLDIRSPGLGDTAMYLCATTGEGQGGTGELFFGEGSRLTVL.